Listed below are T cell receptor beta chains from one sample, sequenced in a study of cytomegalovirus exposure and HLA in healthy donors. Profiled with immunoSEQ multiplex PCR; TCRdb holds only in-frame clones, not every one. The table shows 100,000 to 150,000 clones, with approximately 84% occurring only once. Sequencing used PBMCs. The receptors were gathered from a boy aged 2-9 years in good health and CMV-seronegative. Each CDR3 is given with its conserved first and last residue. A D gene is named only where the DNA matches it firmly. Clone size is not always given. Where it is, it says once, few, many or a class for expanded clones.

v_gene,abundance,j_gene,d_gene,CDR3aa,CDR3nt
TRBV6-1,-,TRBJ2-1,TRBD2,CASSEGGGSYNEQFF,TGTGCCAGCAGTGAAGGGGGGGGCTCCTACAATGAGCAGTTCTTC
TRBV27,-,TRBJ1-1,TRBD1,CASSLRQGLARLEAFF,TGTGCCAGCAGTCTGAGACAGGGTTTGGCCCGACTTGAAGCTTTCTTT
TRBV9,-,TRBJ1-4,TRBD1,CASSVEPGQFNEKLFF,TGTGCCAGCAGCGTAGAGCCGGGACAGTTTAATGAAAAACTGTTTTTT
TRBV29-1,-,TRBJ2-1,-,CSAEGTVTNNEQFF,TGCAGCGCCGAGGGGACTGTCACCAACAATGAGCAGTTCTTC
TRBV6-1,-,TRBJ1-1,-,CASTRTENTEAFF,TGTGCCAGCACCCGGACAGAGAACACTGAAGCTTTCTTT
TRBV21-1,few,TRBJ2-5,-,CASSKGPRDRGRGETQYF,TGTGCCAGCAGCAAAGGTCCCCGGGACAGGGGACGGGGGGAGACCCAGTACTTC
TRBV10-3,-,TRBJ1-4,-,CAISRGTNEKLFF,TGTGCCATCAGTAGAGGAACTAATGAAAAACTGTTTTTT
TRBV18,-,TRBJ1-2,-,CASSPPTGGDSDGYTF,TGTGCCAGCTCACCACCCACTGGGGGGGATTCGGATGGCTACACCTTC
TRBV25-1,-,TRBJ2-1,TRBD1,CASSEWTGEEQFF,TGTGCCAGCAGTGAATGGACAGGGGAGGAGCAGTTCTTC
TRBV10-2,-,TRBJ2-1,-,CASSESTHTAHEQFF,TGCGCCAGCAGTGAGTCGACACACACAGCCCATGAGCAGTTCTTC
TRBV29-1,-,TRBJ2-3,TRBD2,CSVSSGGTDTQYF,TGCAGCGTATCTAGCGGGGGGACAGATACGCAGTATTTT
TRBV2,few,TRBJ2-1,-,CASSLLPGGNEQFF,TGTGCCAGCAGTTTACTCCCAGGGGGGAATGAGCAGTTCTTC
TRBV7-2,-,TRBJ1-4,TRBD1,CASSFHAQGLNEKLFF,TGTGCCAGCAGTTTCCATGCACAGGGGTTAAATGAAAAACTGTTTTTT
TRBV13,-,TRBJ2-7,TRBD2,CASSFPGTSGVYEQYF,TGTGCCAGCAGCTTTCCCGGGACTAGCGGGGTCTACGAGCAGTACTTC
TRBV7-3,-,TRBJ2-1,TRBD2,CASSSAGLPYNEQFF,TGTGCCAGCAGCTCAGCGGGACTCCCCTACAATGAGCAGTTCTTC
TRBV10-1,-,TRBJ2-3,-,CASSYELFTDTQYF,TGCGCCAGCAGTTATGAACTATTCACAGATACGCAGTATTTT
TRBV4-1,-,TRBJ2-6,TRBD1,CASSPRTGALSGANVLTF,TGCGCCAGCAGCCCTCGGACAGGGGCTTTATCTGGGGCCAACGTCCTGACTTTC
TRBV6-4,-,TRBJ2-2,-,CASSDTQGGATGELFF,TGTGCCAGCAGTGATACTCAGGGGGGAGCCACCGGGGAGCTGTTTTTT
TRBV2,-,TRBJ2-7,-,CASGAQGGLDWEQYF,TGTGCCAGCGGGGCCCAGGGTGGCCTGGATTGGGAGCAGTACTTC
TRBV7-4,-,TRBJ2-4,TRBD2,CAIKSGGKNIQYF,TGTGCCATCAAATCGGGGGGCAAAAACATTCAGTACTTC
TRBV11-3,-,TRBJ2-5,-,CASSRVFRETQYF,TGTGCCAGCAGCCGGGTTTTCCGTGAGACCCAGTACTTC
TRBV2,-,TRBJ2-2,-,CASDSRRMNTGELFF,TGTGCCAGTGATAGTAGAAGAATGAACACCGGGGAGCTGTTTTTT
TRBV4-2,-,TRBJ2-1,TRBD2,CASSQDGAGGPHNEQFF,TGTGCCAGCAGCCAAGACGGGGCGGGGGGGCCCCACAATGAGCAGTTCTTC